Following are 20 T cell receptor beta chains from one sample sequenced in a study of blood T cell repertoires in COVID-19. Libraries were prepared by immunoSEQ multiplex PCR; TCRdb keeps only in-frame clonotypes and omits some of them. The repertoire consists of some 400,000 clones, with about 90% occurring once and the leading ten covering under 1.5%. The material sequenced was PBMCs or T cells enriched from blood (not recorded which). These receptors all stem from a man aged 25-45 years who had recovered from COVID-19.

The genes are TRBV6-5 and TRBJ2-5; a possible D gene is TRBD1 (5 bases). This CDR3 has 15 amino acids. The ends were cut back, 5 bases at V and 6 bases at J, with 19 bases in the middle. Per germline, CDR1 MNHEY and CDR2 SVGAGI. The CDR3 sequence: CASSTVGQGEQTQYF. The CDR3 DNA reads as TGTGCCAGCAGTACCGTCGGGCAGGGTGAACAGACCCAGTACTTC.

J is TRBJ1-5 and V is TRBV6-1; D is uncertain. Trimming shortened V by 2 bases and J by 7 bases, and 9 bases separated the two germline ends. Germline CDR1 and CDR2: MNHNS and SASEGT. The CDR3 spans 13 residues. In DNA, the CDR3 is TGTGCCAGCAGTGAACAGGCGGGCCAGCCCCAGCATTTT. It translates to CASSEQAGQPQHF.

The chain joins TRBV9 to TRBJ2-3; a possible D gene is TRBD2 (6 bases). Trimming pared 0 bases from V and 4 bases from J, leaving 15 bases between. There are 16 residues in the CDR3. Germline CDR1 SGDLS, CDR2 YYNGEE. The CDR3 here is CASSVAGTSIADTQYF. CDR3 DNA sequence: TGTGCCAGCAGCGTAGCCGGGACTTCAATAGCAGATACGCAGTATTTT.

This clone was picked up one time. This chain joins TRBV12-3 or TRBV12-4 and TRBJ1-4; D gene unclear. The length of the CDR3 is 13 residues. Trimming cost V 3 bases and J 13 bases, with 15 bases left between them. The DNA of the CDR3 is TGTGCCAGCAGTTTGGGTGGTGGAGGTGGACTGTTTTTT. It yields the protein CASSLGGGGGLFF.

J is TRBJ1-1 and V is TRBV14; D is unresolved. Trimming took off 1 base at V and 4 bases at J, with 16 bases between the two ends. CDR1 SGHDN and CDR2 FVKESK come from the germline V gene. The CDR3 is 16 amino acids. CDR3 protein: CASSQVGSGGSTEAFF. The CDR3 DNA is TGTGCCAGCAGCCAAGTTGGCTCAGGAGGGAGCACTGAAGCTTTCTTT.

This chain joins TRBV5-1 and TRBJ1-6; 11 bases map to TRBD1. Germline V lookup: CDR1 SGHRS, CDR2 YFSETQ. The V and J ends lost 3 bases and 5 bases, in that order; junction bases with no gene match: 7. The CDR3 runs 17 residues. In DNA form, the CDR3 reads TGCGCCAGCAGCTGGAATGGACAGGGGGCGAATAATTCACCCCTCCACTTT. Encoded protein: CASSWNGQGANNSPLHF.

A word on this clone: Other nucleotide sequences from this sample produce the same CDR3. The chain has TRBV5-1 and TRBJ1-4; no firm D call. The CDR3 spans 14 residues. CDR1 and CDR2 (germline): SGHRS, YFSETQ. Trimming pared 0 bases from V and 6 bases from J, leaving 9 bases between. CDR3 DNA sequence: TGCGCCAGCAGCTTGGACAGCACGTATGAAAAACTGTTTTTT. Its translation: CASSLDSTYEKLFF.

The CDR3 sequence is CASSAVGGSKNIQYF. For the CDR3, the DNA is TGTGCCAGCAGCGCCGTCGGGGGATCCAAAAACATTCAGTACTTC. V is TRBV7-9 and J is TRBJ2-4, with D possibly TRBD2 on 6 matching bases. Trimming pared 5 bases from V and 2 bases from J, leaving 13 bases between. The germline CDR1 and CDR2 sequences are SEHNR and FQNEAQ (reference sequence). This CDR3 comprises 15 residues.

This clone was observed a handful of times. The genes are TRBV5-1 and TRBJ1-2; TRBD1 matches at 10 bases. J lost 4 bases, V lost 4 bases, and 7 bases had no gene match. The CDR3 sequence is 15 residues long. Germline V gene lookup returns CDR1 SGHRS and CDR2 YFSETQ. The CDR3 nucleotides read TGCGCCAGCAGCCCGACAGGGGGCGCGATCTATGGCTACACCTTC. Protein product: CASSPTGGAIYGYTF.

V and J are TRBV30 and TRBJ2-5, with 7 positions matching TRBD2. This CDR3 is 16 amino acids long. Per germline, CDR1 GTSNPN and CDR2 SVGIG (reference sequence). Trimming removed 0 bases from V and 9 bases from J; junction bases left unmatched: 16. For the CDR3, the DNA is TGTGCCTGGAGTGTATCCACACCCAGGCTTGGGGGGGCCCAGTACTTC. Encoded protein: CAWSVSTPRLGGAQYF.

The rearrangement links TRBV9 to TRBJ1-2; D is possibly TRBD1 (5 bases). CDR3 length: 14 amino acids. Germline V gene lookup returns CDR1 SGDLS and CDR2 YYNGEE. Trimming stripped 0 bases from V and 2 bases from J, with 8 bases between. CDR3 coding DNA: TGTGCCAGCAGCGTAGTGCCAGGGAACTATGGCTACACCTTC. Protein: CASSVVPGNYGYTF.

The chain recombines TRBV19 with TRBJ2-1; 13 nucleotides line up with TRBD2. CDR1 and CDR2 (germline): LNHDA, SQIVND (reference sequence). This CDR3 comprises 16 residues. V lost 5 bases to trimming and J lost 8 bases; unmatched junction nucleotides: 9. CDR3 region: CASSATSGGAWDEQFF. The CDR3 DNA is TGTGCCAGTAGTGCCACTAGCGGGGGGGCGTGGGATGAGCAGTTCTTC. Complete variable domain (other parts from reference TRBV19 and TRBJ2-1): DGGITQSPKYLFRKEGQNVTLSCEQNLNHDAMYWYRQDPGQGLRLIYYSQIVNDFQKGDIAEGYSVSREKKESFPLTVTSAQKNPTAFYLCASSATSGGAWDEQFFGPGTRLTVL.

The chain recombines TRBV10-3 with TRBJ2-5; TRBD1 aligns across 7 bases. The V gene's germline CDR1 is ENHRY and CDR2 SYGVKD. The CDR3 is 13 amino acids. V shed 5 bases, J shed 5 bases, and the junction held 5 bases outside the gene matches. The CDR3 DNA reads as TGTGCCATCAGTCTACAGGGACAGGAGACCCAGTACTTC. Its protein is CAISLQGQETQYF.

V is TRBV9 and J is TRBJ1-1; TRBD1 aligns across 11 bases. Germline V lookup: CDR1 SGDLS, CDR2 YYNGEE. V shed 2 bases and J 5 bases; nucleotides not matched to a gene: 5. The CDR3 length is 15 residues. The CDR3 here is CASSVGQGARTEAFF. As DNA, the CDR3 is TGTGCCAGCAGCGTTGGACAGGGGGCGCGTACTGAAGCTTTCTTT.

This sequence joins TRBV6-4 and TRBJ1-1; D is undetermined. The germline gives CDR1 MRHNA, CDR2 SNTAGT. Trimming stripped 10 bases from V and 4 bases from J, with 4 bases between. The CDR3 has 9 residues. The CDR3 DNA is TGTGCCATCTTCACTGAAGCTTTCTTT. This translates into CAIFTEAFF.

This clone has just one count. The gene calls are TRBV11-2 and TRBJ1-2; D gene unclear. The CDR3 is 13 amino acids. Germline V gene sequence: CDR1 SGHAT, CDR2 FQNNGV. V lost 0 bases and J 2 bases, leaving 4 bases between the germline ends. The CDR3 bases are TGTGCCAGCAGCTTAGACGAGAACTATGGCTACACCTTC. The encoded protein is CASSLDENYGYTF.

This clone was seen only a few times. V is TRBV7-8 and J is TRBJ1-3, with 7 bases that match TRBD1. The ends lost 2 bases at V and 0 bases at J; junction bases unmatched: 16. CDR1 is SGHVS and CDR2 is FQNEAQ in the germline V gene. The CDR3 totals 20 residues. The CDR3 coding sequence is TGTGCCAGCAGCTTACAGAATCAGGGGGGCGGATATTTCTCTGGAAACACCATATATTTT. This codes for CASSLQNQGGGYFSGNTIYF.

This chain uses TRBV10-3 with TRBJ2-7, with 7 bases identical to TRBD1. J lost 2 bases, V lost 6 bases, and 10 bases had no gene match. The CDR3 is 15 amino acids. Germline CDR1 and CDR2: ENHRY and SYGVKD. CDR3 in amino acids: CAISVDRFLTYEQYF. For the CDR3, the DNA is TGTGCCATCAGCGTGGACAGGTTCCTGACCTACGAGCAGTACTTC.

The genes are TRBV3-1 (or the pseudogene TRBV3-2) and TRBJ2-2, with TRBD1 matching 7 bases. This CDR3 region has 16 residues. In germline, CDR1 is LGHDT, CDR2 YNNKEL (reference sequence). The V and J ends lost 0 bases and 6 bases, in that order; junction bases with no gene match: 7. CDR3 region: CASSQDRRGRAGELFF. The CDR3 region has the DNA TGTGCCAGCAGCCAAGATCGAAGGGGGCGCGCCGGGGAGCTGTTTTTT.

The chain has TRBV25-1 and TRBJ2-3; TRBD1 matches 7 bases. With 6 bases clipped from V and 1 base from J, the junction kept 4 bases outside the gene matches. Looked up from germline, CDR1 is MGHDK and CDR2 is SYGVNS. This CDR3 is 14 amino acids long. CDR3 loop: CASSRDSRTDTQYF. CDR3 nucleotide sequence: TGTGCCAGCAGCCGGGACAGTCGCACAGATACGCAGTATTTT.